The 27 T cell receptor beta chains below all came from one sample that was sequenced in a study of OX40 agonist ivuxolimab in advanced cancers. TCRdb's table, derived via immunoSEQ multiplex PCR, lists solely in-frame clones and lacks some. Of fewer than 45,000 clones listed, about 87% were seen once; the top ten hold over 5.5%. This sample comprised CD4+ or CD8+ T cells sorted from blood, obtained in a trial of the OX40 agonist ivuxolimab. These receptor sequences come from an adult with an advanced solid tumor such as melanoma, head and neck, liver or kidney cancer.

CDR3 nucleotides: TGTGCCAGCTCGCCGGACCAAAGCTCCTACAATGAGCAGTTCTTC. Translation gives CASSPDQSSYNEQFF. The chain uses TRBV18 and TRBJ2-1; D gene ambiguous. Germline values: CDR1 KGHSH, CDR2 LQKENI. V lost 6 bases and J 0 bases, leaving 12 bases between the germline ends. The CDR3 is 15 amino acids.

The chain is built from TRBV9 and TRBJ2-1; D is perhaps TRBD1 or TRBD2 (5 bases each). The CDR3 is 16 residues long. The V gene lost 0 bases and the J gene lost 7 bases, with 17 bases spanning the gap. CDR1 is SGDLS, CDR2 YYNGEE, per germline. The CDR3: CASSVAQGWGLNEQFF. CDR3 DNA sequence: TGTGCCAGCAGCGTAGCCCAAGGATGGGGGTTAAATGAGCAGTTCTTC.

The CDR3 nucleotides are TGTGCCATCAGTGGCGCAGGAGGAGAAAGTGGCTACACCTTC. This sequence encodes CAISGAGGESGYTF. V gene TRBV10-3 combines with J gene TRBJ1-2, with D hard to call. The V end was cut by 4 bases, the J end by 7 bases, with 16 bases between. CDR1 is ENHRY, CDR2 SYGVKD, per germline. The CDR3 runs 14 residues.

The genes are TRBV5-1 and TRBJ2-5, with D possibly matching TRBD2 (6 bases). The J call is doubtful: the DNA matches TRBJ2-7 better. Germline lookup yields CDR1 SGHRS and CDR2 YFSETQ. The CDR3 is 15 amino acids. The CDR3 is CASSLAGAGLSEQYF. CDR3 bases: TGCGCCAGCAGCTTGGCAGGTGCGGGATTGAGCGAGCAGTACTTC.

Here the CDR3 DNA reads TGTGCCACCAGCATCCTGGGGGGGGGCACTGAAGCTTTCTTT. Translation gives CATSILGGGTEAFF. The chain combines TRBV15 with TRBJ1-1, with a weak D call TRBD1 (5 bases). Trimming cost V 4 bases and J 4 bases, with 13 bases left between them. CDR3 length: 14 amino acids. Germline V gene sequence: CDR1 LNHNV, CDR2 YYDKDF (reference sequence).

This clone was seen a single time. The chain joins TRBV15 to TRBJ1-5; the D gene is possibly TRBD1 (5 bases). There are 20 residues in the CDR3. Trimming removed 5 bases from V and 0 bases from J, with 26 bases in between. Germline values: CDR1 LNHNV, CDR2 YYDKDF (reference sequence). CDR3 protein: CATSPTSHEGRINSNQPQHF. CDR3 nucleotide sequence: TGTGCCACCAGCCCTACCTCCCACGAGGGGCGAATTAATAGCAATCAGCCCCAGCATTTT.

The gene calls are TRBV7-9 and TRBJ2-5; 10 positions match TRBD1. J gave up 3 bases and V 5 bases, and 9 bases lay outside the gene matches. This CDR3 is 16 amino acids long. Germline V lookup: CDR1 SEHNR, CDR2 FQNEAQ (reference sequence). CDR3 DNA sequence: TGTGCCAGCAGCCCGGGACAGGGGAATCCCAAAGAGACCCAGTACTTC. Residues: CASSPGQGNPKETQYF.

The chain is built from TRBV14 and TRBJ2-6; a weak D match, TRBD2 (6 bases). Germline CDR1 is SGHDN and CDR2 is FVKESK. The CDR3 is 15 amino acids. V gave up 2 bases and J gave up 2 bases, with 7 bases separating them. The CDR3 spells CASSQRGTGANVLTF. The CDR3 DNA reads as TGTGCCAGCAGCCAACGCGGGACTGGGGCCAACGTCCTGACTTTC.

The gene calls are TRBV18 and TRBJ2-1; TRBD1 agrees at 8 bases. The V gene end was trimmed by 2 bases and the J gene end by 3 bases; junction bases not matched to a gene: 12. The length of the CDR3 is 18 residues. Germline V lookup: CDR1 KGHSH, CDR2 LQKENI. The CDR3 reads CASSPSLQGARSYNEQFF. CDR3 DNA: TGTGCCAGCTCACCAAGCCTTCAGGGGGCTCGGAGCTACAATGAGCAGTTCTTC. Looking up the rest from reference TRBV18 and TRBJ2-1 gives the full variable domain: NAGVMQNPRHLVRRRGQEARLRCSPMKGHSHVYWYRQLPEEGLKFMVYLQKENIIDESGMPKERFSAEFPKEGPSILRIQQVVRGDSAAYFCASSPSLQGARSYNEQFFGPGTRLTVL.

This sequence joins TRBV18 and TRBJ1-4, with TRBD1 identical over 9 bases. This CDR3 comprises 15 residues. V was clipped by 4 bases and J by 3 bases; unmatched bases: 3. Germline V gives CDR1 KGHSH, CDR2 LQKENI. CDR3 region: CASSRDRDSNEKLFF. CDR3 nucleotides: TGTGCCAGCTCACGGGACAGGGATTCTAATGAAAAACTGTTTTTT.

CDR3 DNA sequence: TGTGCCAGCAGTTTTACGTACCAAGAGACCCAGTACTTC. It codes for CASSFTYQETQYF. This chain joins TRBV27 and TRBJ2-5; D uncertain. Trimming cost V 3 bases and J 0 bases, with 5 bases left between them. CDR3 length: 13 residues. Germline loops: CDR1 MNHEY, CDR2 SMNVEV (reference sequence).

This clone was observed a few times. The chain has TRBV9 and TRBJ2-3, with 10 bases identical to TRBD1. The CDR3 extends over 17 amino acids. V was clipped by 0 bases and J by 2 bases; unmatched bases: 6. Germline CDR1 reads SGDLS; CDR2 reads YYNGEE. The CDR3 is CASSVDPTGGVTDTQYF. CDR3 sequence (DNA): TGTGCCAGCAGCGTAGACCCGACAGGGGGCGTCACAGATACGCAGTATTTT.

This clone was detected once. J is TRBJ2-7 and V is TRBV6-5; possibly TRBD1 for D (5 bases). Per the germline V gene, CDR1 is MNHEY and CDR2 is SVGAGI. CDR3 length: 15 residues. V gave up 6 bases and J gave up 1 base, with 16 bases separating them. DNA for the CDR3: TGTGCCAGCAGCCAAACGAAACAGGTTTCCTACGAGCAGTACTTC. Translating it yields CASSQTKQVSYEQYF.

The rearrangement joins TRBV7-2 to TRBJ2-6; D is unresolved. Trimming stripped 2 bases from V and 2 bases from J, with 7 bases between. There are 15 residues in the CDR3. The germline V gene encodes CDR1 SGHTA and CDR2 FQGNSA. CDR3 sequence reads: CASSLSGPGANVLTF. The CDR3 coding sequence is TGTGCCAGCAGCTTATCGGGCCCTGGGGCCAACGTCCTGACTTTC.

The J gene is TRBJ2-1, the V gene TRBV28; 9 bases line up with TRBD2. V trimming: 4 bases; J trimming: 9 bases; junction bases outside the gene matches: 10. CDR1 MDHEN and CDR2 SYDVKM come from the germline V gene. The CDR3 is made up of 15 amino acids. The CDR3 region is CASSSGAGGLSEQFF. The CDR3 DNA sequence: TGTGCCAGCAGTTCGGGGGCGGGAGGGCTAAGTGAGCAGTTCTTC.

This clone was seen a single time. The chain employs TRBV6-5 and TRBJ2-7, with no clear D. CDR1 and CDR2 (germline): MNHEY, SVGAGI. Trimming cost V 5 bases and J 2 bases, with 10 bases left between them. The CDR3 runs to 13 residues. In DNA, the CDR3 is TGTGCCAGCAGTCCAGAGGTCCCCTACGAGCAGTACTTC. It translates to CASSPEVPYEQYF.

In DNA form, the CDR3 reads TGTGCCAGCAGCTTGAATCACCGGACTTGGGGCCAGTACTTC. It codes for CASSLNHRTWGQYF. The genes are TRBV7-9 and TRBJ2-5, with D maybe TRBD2 (5 bases). The V end was cut by 3 bases, the J end by 10 bases, with 18 bases between. The CDR3 is made up of 14 amino acids. Germline assignment: CDR1 SEHNR and CDR2 FQNEAQ (reference sequence).

The J gene is TRBJ1-5, the V gene TRBV6-1; D perhaps matches TRBD1 (5 bases). The CDR3 contains 15 residues. In germline, CDR1 is MNHNS, CDR2 SASEGT. V was clipped by 4 bases and J by 1 base, with 11 bases between them. CDR3 sequence: CASSGGVDSNQPQHF. CDR3 nucleotides: TGTGCCAGCAGTGGGGGGGTAGACAGCAATCAGCCCCAGCATTTT.

V is TRBV18 and J is TRBJ2-7; 11 bases are shared with TRBD2. CDR1 and CDR2 from the germline V gene are KGHSH and LQKENI. This CDR3 contains 16 residues. With V trimmed by 6 bases and J by 0 bases, 7 bases remained unmatched. CDR3 sequence reads: CASSRTSGSYSYEQYF. The CDR3 coding sequence is TGTGCCAGCTCGCGGACTAGCGGGTCCTACTCCTACGAGCAGTACTTC. The whole variable domain, filled in from reference TRBV18 and TRBJ2-7, reads NAGVMQNPRHLVRRRGQEARLRCSPMKGHSHVYWYRQLPEEGLKFMVYLQKENIIDESGMPKERFSAEFPKEGPSILRIQQVVRGDSAAYFCASSRTSGSYSYEQYFGPGTRLTVT.

The chain has TRBV7-9 and TRBJ2-7, with 11 bases fitting TRBD2. Trimming cost V 4 bases and J 4 bases; bases outside gene matches: 12. This CDR3 contains 17 residues. Germline values: CDR1 SEHNR, CDR2 FQNEAQ (reference sequence). The CDR3, as DNA: TGTGCCAGCAGCTCCCTACTCATAGCGGGAGGGCAGTACGAGCAGTACTTC. It yields the protein CASSSLLIAGGQYEQYF.

This chain joins TRBV5-4 and TRBJ2-3, with 11 bases fitting TRBD2. Losses at the gene ends were 1 base for V and 6 bases for J; bases not matched to a gene: 7. Per the germline V gene, CDR1 is SGHNT and CDR2 is YYREEE (reference sequence). The CDR3 has 16 amino acids. CDR3: CASSLIAGGALDTQYF. CDR3 nucleotide sequence: TGTGCCAGCAGCTTGATAGCGGGAGGGGCGTTGGATACGCAGTATTTT.

V is TRBV19 and J is TRBJ2-3, with unresolved D. Trimming took off 1 base at V and 0 bases at J, with 8 bases between the two ends. This CDR3 region has 15 residues. Per the germline V gene, CDR1 is LNHDA and CDR2 is SQIVND (reference sequence). The CDR3 loop reads CASSIGSASTDTQYF. CDR3 DNA sequence: TGTGCCAGTAGTATAGGCTCCGCTAGCACAGATACGCAGTATTTT. Full variable domain (missing parts from reference TRBV19 and TRBJ2-3): DGGITQSPKYLFRKEGQNVTLSCEQNLNHDAMYWYRQDPGQGLRLIYYSQIVNDFQKGDIAEGYSVSREKKESFPLTVTSAQKNPTAFYLCASSIGSASTDTQYFGPGTRLTVL.

The V and J genes are TRBV18 and TRBJ2-7; 12 bases line up with TRBD1. Per germline, CDR1 KGHSH and CDR2 LQKENI. J lost 4 bases, V lost 5 bases, and 6 bases had no gene match. This CDR3 region has 15 residues. This CDR3 reads CASSEGQGAVYEQYF. The CDR3 nucleotides are TGTGCCAGCTCAGAGGGACAGGGGGCGGTTTACGAGCAGTACTTC.

The chain is built from TRBV5-1 and TRBJ1-1, with TRBD1 matching over 9 bases. The CDR3 totals 21 residues. Germline V CDR1 and CDR2: SGHRS, YFSETQ. Germline trimming cut 5 bases from V and 6 bases from J; bases unmatched to any gene: 29. CDR3 sequence: CASSLWGTPGQGIRAGSEAFF. The CDR3 DNA reads TGCGCCAGCAGTCTTTGGGGGACTCCGGGACAGGGTATTAGAGCCGGGTCTGAAGCTTTCTTT.

This chain uses TRBV19 with TRBJ2-5, with TRBD1 matching over 9 bases. Germline CDR1 LNHDA, CDR2 SQIVND (reference sequence). The CDR3 covers 14 residues. Trimming cost V 4 bases and J 4 bases; bases outside gene matches: 4. The CDR3 DNA is TGTGCCAGTAGTAGACAGGGGGGAGGAGAGACCCAGTACTTC. Protein product: CASSRQGGGETQYF.

The CDR3 here is CASNRRDWGYTF. CDR3 coding DNA: TGTGCCAGCAATCGCCGGGACTGGGGCTACACCTTC. The V and J genes are TRBV19 and TRBJ1-2; D may be TRBD1 (5 bases). This CDR3 comprises 12 residues. The V gene's germline CDR1 is LNHDA and CDR2 SQIVND (reference sequence). With 9 bases removed from V and 8 bases from J, the gap between germline ends came to 16 bases.

This chain joins TRBV30 and TRBJ1-2; no clear D gene. The germline V and J ends were trimmed by 0 bases and 2 bases, with 7 bases remaining between them. Germline-derived CDR1 and CDR2 are GTSNPN and SVGIG (reference sequence). The CDR3 length is 13 residues. CDR3 sequence: CAWSVLHNYGYTF. The DNA for the CDR3 is TGTGCCTGGAGTGTTTTACACAACTATGGCTACACCTTC.